The following is a T cell receptor beta chain sequence with its context. V was clipped by 10 bases and J by 6 bases, with 22 bases between them. This CDR3 is built from 15 residues. Germline lookup yields CDR1 SEHNR and CDR2 FQNEAQ (reference sequence). The entry originates in a study of blood T cell repertoires in COVID-19. Using immunoSEQ multiplex PCR, the repertoire was profiled, and TCRdb retains in-frame clones only, with some absent. This table holds 120,000 to 150,000 clones, around 80% found once. This receptor was obtained from a woman aged 50 to 65 with acute or convalescent COVID-19. The chain employs TRBV7-9 and TRBJ2-1, with D possibly TRBD2 on 5 matching bases. The sequenced sample was peripheral blood. The CDR3 DNA reads as TGTGCCATCGGATCGGGGTCTGATTATTCCAATGAGCAGTTCTTC. Translated, it gives CAIGSGSDYSNEQFF.